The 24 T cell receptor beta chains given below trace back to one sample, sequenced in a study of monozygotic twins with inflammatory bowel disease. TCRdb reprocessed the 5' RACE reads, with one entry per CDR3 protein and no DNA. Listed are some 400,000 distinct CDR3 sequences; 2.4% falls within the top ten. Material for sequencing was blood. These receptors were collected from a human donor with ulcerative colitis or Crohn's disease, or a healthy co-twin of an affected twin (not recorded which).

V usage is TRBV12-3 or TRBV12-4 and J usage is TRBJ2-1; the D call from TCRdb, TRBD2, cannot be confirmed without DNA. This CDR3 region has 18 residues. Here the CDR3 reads CVSSLGTSGRGGYNEQFF.

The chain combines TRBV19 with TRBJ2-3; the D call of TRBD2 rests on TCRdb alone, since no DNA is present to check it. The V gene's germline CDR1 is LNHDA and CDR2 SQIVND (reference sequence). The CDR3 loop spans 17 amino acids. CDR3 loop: CASSPRFSGGARDTQYF.

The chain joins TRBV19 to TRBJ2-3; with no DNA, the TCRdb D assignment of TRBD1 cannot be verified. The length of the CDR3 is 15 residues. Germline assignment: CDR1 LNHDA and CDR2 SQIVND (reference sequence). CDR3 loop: CASIDPRGRTDTQYF.

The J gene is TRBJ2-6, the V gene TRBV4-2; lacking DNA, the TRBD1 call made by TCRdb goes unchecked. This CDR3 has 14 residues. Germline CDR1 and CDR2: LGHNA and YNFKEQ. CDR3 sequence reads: CASSRGAGANVLTF.

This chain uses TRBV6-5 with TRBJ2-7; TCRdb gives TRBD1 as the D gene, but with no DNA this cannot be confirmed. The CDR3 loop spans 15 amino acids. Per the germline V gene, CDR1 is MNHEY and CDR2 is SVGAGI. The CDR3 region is CASSSFGTNSYEQYF.

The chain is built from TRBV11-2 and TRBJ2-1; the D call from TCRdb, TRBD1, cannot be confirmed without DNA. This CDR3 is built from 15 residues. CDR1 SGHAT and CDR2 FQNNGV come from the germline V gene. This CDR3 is CASSLTGLSYNEQFF.

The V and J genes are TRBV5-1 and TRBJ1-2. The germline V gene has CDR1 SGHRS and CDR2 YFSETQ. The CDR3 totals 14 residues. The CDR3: CASSLDASNYGYTF.

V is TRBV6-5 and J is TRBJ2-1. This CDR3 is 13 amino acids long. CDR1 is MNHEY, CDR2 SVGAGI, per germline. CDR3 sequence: CASSYRVYDEQFF.

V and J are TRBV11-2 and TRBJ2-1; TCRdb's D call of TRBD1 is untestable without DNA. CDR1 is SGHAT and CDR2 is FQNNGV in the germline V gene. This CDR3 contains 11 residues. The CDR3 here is CASSGGGRQFF.

CDR3 amino acids: CASSFLGIDYEQYF. This sequence joins TRBV12-3 or TRBV12-4 and TRBJ2-7. The CDR3 contains 14 residues.

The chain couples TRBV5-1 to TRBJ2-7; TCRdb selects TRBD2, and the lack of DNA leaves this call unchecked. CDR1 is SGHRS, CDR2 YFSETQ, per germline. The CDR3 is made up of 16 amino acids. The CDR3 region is CASSLYPSGGTYEQYF.

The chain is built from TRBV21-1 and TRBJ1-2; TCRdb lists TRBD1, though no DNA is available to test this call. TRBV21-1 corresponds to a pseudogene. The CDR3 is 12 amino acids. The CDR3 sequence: CASFTGNAGYTF.

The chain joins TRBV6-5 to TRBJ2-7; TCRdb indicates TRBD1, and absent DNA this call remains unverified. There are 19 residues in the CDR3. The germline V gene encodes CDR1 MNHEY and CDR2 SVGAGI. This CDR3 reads CASSYSGQGAQRAYYEQYF.

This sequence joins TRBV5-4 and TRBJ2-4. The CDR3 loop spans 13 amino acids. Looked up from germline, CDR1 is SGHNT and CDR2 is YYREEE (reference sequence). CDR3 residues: CASSLGDRNIQYF.

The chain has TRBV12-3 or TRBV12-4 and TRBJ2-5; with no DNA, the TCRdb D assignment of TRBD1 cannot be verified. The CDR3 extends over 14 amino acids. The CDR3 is CASSFRDTQETQYF.

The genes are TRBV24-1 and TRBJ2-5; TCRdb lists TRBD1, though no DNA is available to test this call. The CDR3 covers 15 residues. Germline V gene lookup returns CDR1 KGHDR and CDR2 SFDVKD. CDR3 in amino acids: CATSGATGAGETQYF.

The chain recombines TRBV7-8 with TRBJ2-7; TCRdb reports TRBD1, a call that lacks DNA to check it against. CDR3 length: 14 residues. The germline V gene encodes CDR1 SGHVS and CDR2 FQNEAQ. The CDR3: CASSSNQGTYEQYF.

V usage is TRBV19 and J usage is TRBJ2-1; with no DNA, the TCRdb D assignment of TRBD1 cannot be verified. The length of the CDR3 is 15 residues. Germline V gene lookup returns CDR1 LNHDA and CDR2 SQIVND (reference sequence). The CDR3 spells CASRVEQGPYNEQFF.

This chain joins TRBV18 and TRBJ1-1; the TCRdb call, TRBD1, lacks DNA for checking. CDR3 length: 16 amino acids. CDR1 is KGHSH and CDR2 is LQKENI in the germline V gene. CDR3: CASSGGQSGAGTEAFF. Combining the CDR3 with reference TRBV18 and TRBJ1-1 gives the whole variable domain NAGVMQNPRHLVRRRGQEARLRCSPMKGHSHVYWYRQLPEEGLKFMVYLQKENIIDESGMPKERFSAEFPKEGPSILRIQQVVRGDSAAYFCASSGGQSGAGTEAFFGQGTRLTVV.

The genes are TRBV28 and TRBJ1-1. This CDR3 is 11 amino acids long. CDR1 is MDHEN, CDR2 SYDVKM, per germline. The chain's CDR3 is CASGRRTEAFF.

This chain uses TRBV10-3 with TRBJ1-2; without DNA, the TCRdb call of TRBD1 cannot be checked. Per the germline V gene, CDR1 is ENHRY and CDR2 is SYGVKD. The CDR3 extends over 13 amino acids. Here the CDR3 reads CAINPRTGVGYTF.

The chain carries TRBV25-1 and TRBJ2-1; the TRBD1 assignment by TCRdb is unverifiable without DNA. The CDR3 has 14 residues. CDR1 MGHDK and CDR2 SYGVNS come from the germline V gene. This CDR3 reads CASSEDRGDNEQFF. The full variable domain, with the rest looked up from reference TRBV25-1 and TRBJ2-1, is EADIYQTPRYLVIGTGKKITLECSQTMGHDKMYWYQQDPGMELHLIHYSYGVNSTEKGDLSSESTVSRIRTEHFPLTLESARPSHTSQYLCASSEDRGDNEQFFGPGTRLTVL.

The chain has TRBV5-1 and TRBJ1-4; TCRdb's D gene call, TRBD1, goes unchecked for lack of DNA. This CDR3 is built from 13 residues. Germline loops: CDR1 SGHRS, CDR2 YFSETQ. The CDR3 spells CASSLAGGEKLFF.

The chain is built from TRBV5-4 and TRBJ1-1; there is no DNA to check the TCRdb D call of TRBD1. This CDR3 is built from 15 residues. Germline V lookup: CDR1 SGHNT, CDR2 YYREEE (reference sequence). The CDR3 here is CASSLGGRSDTEAFF.